These 6 T cell receptor beta chains were sequenced from one sample in a study of chemoradiotherapy in HPV16-positive cancers. Generated by immunoSEQ multiplex PCR, the TCRdb table keeps only in-frame clones and is missing some. The sample yields just over 7,500 clones, around 83% seen once. The input for sequencing was blood, taken from a patient who underwent chemoradiotherapy. Receptors originate from a human donor with HPV-associated anogenital cancer.

This clone appeared a few times. This sequence joins TRBV6-5 and TRBJ1-5; D might be TRBD1 (5 bases). The V end was cut by 5 bases, the J end by 7 bases, with 12 bases between. CDR3 size: 13 residues. The V gene's germline CDR1 is MNHEY and CDR2 SVGAGI. The CDR3 is CASSGLQGQPQHF. The CDR3 DNA follows: TGTGCCAGCAGTGGCCTCCAGGGCCAGCCCCAGCATTTT.

Only one count was recorded for this clone. The chain is built from TRBV11-2 and TRBJ1-1; 7 bases map to TRBD1. The CDR3 runs to 14 residues. Germline V gene lookup returns CDR1 SGHAT and CDR2 FQNNGV. Trimming cost V 5 bases and J 10 bases; bases outside gene matches: 13. The CDR3: CASSIERDSARAFF. Here the CDR3 DNA reads TGTGCCAGCAGCATTGAGAGGGACAGTGCCCGAGCTTTCTTT.

V and J are TRBV6-4 and TRBJ1-2; 9 bases match TRBD1. Germline lookup yields CDR1 MRHNA and CDR2 SNTAGT. This CDR3 region has 16 residues. The junction had 14 bases not matched to a gene; V was cut back by 6 bases and J by 6 bases. This CDR3 is CASRINDYRGRNGYTF. The CDR3 nucleotides read TGTGCCAGCAGAATCAACGATTACAGGGGGCGGAATGGCTACACCTTC.

V gene TRBV14 combines with J gene TRBJ2-3, with unresolved D. V was trimmed by 6 bases and J by 0 bases, leaving 16 bases between them. The CDR3 consists of 16 residues. Germline assignment: CDR1 SGHDN and CDR2 FVKESK. The DNA of the CDR3 is TGTGCCAGCAGTCACGAGGCCGAAATAAGCACAGATACGCAGTATTTT. Protein: CASSHEAEISTDTQYF.

This chain connects TRBV11-1 to TRBJ2-5, with TRBD2 matching over 7 bases. J lost 2 bases, V lost 2 bases, and 2 bases had no gene match. Per the germline V gene, CDR1 is SGHAT and CDR2 is FQDESV (reference sequence). The CDR3 extends over 14 amino acids. The CDR3 protein is CASSLLAVQETQYF. In nucleotides, the CDR3 is TGTGCCAGCAGCTTACTAGCGGTGCAAGAGACCCAGTACTTC.

The chain carries TRBV6-5 and TRBJ2-2; 10 bases are a match to TRBD1. Germline trimming cut 7 bases from V and 5 bases from J; bases unmatched to any gene: 7. The CDR3 sequence is 15 residues long. Germline V gene sequence: CDR1 MNHEY, CDR2 SVGAGI. DNA for the CDR3: TGTGCCAGCAAGCGGGGGACAGGGGAAACCGGGGAGCTGTTTTTT. Protein sequence: CASKRGTGETGELFF.